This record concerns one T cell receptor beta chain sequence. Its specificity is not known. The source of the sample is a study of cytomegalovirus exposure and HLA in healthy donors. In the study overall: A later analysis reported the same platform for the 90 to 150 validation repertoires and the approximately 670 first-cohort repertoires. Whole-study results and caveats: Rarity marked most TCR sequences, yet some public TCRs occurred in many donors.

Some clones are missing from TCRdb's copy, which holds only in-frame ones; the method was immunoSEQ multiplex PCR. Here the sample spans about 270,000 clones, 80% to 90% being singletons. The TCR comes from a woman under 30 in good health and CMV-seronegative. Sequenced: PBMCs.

CDR3 nucleotide sequence: TGTGCCAGCAGAAGACAGGGGGCGGGCTCACCCCTCCACTTT. Translating it yields CASRRQGAGSPLHF. The chain has TRBV6-5 and TRBJ1-6, with 10 bases fitting TRBD1. The germline V gene encodes CDR1 MNHEY and CDR2 SVGAGI. The CDR3 covers 14 residues. V trimming: 6 bases; J trimming: 10 bases; junction bases outside the gene matches: 6.